This T cell receptor beta chain was obtained from a study of patients and donors after allogeneic stem cell transplantation. MiXCR was run by TCRdb on the RT-PCR reads, yielding one entry per CDR3 protein. Of about 40,000 distinct CDR3 sequences detected, under 40% appear once; the ten largest clones hold roughly 70%. The CDR3 is 14 residues long. Trimming pared 3 bases from V and 3 bases from J, leaving 6 bases between. The V gene's germline CDR1 is SEHNR and CDR2 FQNEAQ (reference sequence). This TCR came from a human donor who was either an allogeneic HSCT recipient or a stem cell or donor lymphocyte infusion donor (not recorded which). It is not recorded whose cells these are; they may come from a transplant donor. Material: blood, either unsorted or a sorted T cell fraction (not recorded which). This chain connects TRBV7-9 to TRBJ2-6; D ambiguous. CDR3 in amino acids: CASSFDGGANVLTF. In nucleotides, the CDR3 is TGTGCCAGCAGCTTCGATGGTGGGGCCAACGTCCTGACTTTC.